This paragraph reports one T cell receptor (beta chain). CDR3 length: 18 residues. The V gene's germline CDR1 is SEHNR and CDR2 FQNEAQ (reference sequence). V lost 5 bases, J lost 3 bases, and 12 bases stayed unmatched. The entry originates in a study of OX40 agonist ivuxolimab in advanced cancers. Only in-frame clones appear in the TCRdb table, and some are missing; sequencing was by immunoSEQ multiplex PCR. The table lists approximately 30,000 clones, 90% of them singletons. This clonotype originated in an adult with an advanced solid tumor such as melanoma, head and neck, liver or kidney cancer. This chain links TRBV7-9 with TRBJ1-4, with 10 positions matching TRBD1. The sequences come from CD4+ or CD8+ T cells sorted from blood, collected in a trial of the OX40 agonist ivuxolimab. The CDR3 region is CASSTSSTGGQANEKLFF. Here the CDR3 DNA reads TGTGCCAGCAGCACTTCGTCGACAGGGGGCCAAGCTAATGAAAAACTGTTTTTT.